This T cell receptor (beta chain) was identified in a study of identical twins. Study-wide results and limits: Fewer insertions were carried by abundant cord blood beta clonotypes, but none was seen in memory repertoires. Weaker excess twin sharing was observed in beta out-of-frame sequences.

TCRdb itself ran the 5' RACE reads through MiXCR, one entry per CDR3 protein. The sample lists 650,000 to 800,000 distinct CDR3 sequences; 8.6% were seen once. As for this clonotype: Its antigen is not known.

These data were also reused for a study on yellow fever vaccine responses in identical twins.

The origin of this receptor is a woman younger than 35 in good health. The sequenced sample was PBMCs.

This CDR3 reads CASSQDPENTEAFF. The DNA for the CDR3 is TGTGCCAGCAGCCAAGATCCCGAGAACACTGAAGCTTTCTTT. The V and J genes are TRBV4-2 and TRBJ1-1; D unresolved. V lost 0 bases and J lost 1, with 6 bases in between. The CDR3 covers 14 residues. The germline V gene encodes CDR1 LGHNA and CDR2 YNFKEQ.